Listed below are T cell receptor beta chains from one sample, sequenced in a study of blood T cell repertoires in COVID-19. Repertoires were generated with immunoSEQ multiplex PCR, while TCRdb's copy carries only in-frame clones and drops some. The sample consists of 350,000 to 450,000 clones, around 91% of them appearing once. The sample was PBMCs or T cells enriched from blood (not recorded which). All receptors derive from a man younger than 45 who had recovered from COVID-19. Each CDR3 is given with its conserved first and last residue. The D gene is left open where the match is weak. Part of the rows lack a size; the others show once, few, many or a class for expanded clones.

v_call	d_call	clone_size	j_call	cdr3_length	cdr3_nt	cdr3_aa
TRBV3-1/TRBV3-2	NA	NA	TRBJ1-4	13	TGTGCCAGCAGCCAGGTCCAGGGTTTCGCACTGTTTTTT	CASSQVQGFALFF
TRBV9	NA	NA	TRBJ1-5	15	TGTGCCAGCAGCGCGGACGGGGATAGCAATCAGCCCCAGCATTTT	CASSADGDSNQPQHF
TRBV5-1	NA	NA	TRBJ1-3	14	TGCGCCAGCAGCTACCAGGGGCCCGGAAACACCATATATTTT	CASSYQGPGNTIYF
TRBV6-5	TRBD1	once	TRBJ2-7	14	TGTGCCAGCAGTTTTGGGACAGGGGGCTACGAGCAGTACTTC	CASSFGTGGYEQYF
TRBV15	TRBD2	few	TRBJ2-5	15	TGTGCCACCAGTGTTGCGCTAGCGGGCCAAGAGACCCAGTACTTC	CATSVALAGQETQYF
TRBV30	NA	NA	TRBJ1-5	14	TGTGCCTGGAGTCGCCAGGGCGACAATCAGCCCCAGCATTTT	CAWSRQGDNQPQHF
TRBV27	NA	NA	TRBJ1-5	14	TGTGCCAGCAGACAGGGAGCCCCGAGTCAGCCCCAGCATTTT	CASRQGAPSQPQHF
TRBV2	NA	few	TRBJ2-3	14	TGTGCCATCCGCGGCGGGATTACCACAGATACGCAGTATTTT	CAIRGGITTDTQYF
TRBV27	TRBD2	NA	TRBJ2-5	18	TGTGCCAGCAGTACCCTCTTGGCGGGGGGGAGTCTCCAAGAGACCCAGTACTTC	CASSTLLAGGSLQETQYF
TRBV7-6	TRBD1	once	TRBJ2-5	14	TGTGCCAGCAGCCGTGGGACAGGGAAGGAGACCCAGTACTTC	CASSRGTGKETQYF
TRBV2	TRBD1	NA	TRBJ1-6	15	TGTGCCAGCAGCCTTACCGGACAGGGTAATTCACCCCTCCACTTT	CASSLTGQGNSPLHF
TRBV10-2	NA	NA	TRBJ2-7	13	TGCGCCAGCGGATTTGGGACAACCTACGAGCAGTACTTC	CASGFGTTYEQYF
TRBV28	NA	NA	TRBJ1-1	13	TGTGCCAGCAGCCTACTAGGGATGGCTGAAGCTTTCTTT	CASSLLGMAEAFF
TRBV15	NA	NA	TRBJ1-2	15	TGTGCCACCAGCGCCCCAGGGACAATGCAATATGGCTACACCTTC	CATSAPGTMQYGYTF
TRBV5-4	NA	NA	TRBJ2-7	13	TGTGCCAGCAGCTTAGCAGGGTTAGACGAGCAGTACTTC	CASSLAGLDEQYF
TRBV29-1	TRBD2	once	TRBJ2-1	18	TGCAGCGTTGATAGGCTAGCGGGCCGACTGGGTTCCTACAATGAGCAGTTCTTC	CSVDRLAGRLGSYNEQFF
TRBV24-1	NA	NA	TRBJ1-2	12	TGTGCCACCAGTGATCTCCTCTATGGCTACACCTTC	CATSDLLYGYTF
TRBV11-2	TRBD2	NA	TRBJ2-3	15	TGTGCCAGCAGCTCGGGACTAGCGGGAGTGGATACGCAGTATTTT	CASSSGLAGVDTQYF
TRBV30	NA	once	TRBJ1-1	13	TGTGCCTGGAGGAAAGGGGGGGGAACTGAAGCTTTCTTT	CAWRKGGGTEAFF
TRBV9	NA	NA	TRBJ2-7	13	TGTGCCAGCAGCGCCTACTCGGGTAGCGCGCAGTACTTC	CASSAYSGSAQYF
TRBV6-5	TRBD1	NA	TRBJ1-1	14	TGTGCCAGCAGTTCGGGACAGCTGAACACTGAAGCTTTCTTT	CASSSGQLNTEAFF
TRBV24-1	TRBD2	NA	TRBJ2-4	18	TGTGCCACCAGTGAGAGACTAGCGGGAGGGCCGGGGGCAAACATTCAGTACTTC	CATSERLAGGPGANIQYF
TRBV19	TRBD2	few	TRBJ2-2	16	TGTGCCAGTAGCCGCCCCAGCGGGAGGGGCACCGGGGAGCTGTTTTTT	CASSRPSGRGTGELFF
TRBV7-3	TRBD2	NA	TRBJ2-3	15	TGTGCCAGCAGCGATAGCGGGGGGAGCACAGATACGCAGTATTTT	CASSDSGGSTDTQYF
TRBV10-1	NA	NA	TRBJ2-7	14	TGCGCCAGCAGTGACGGGGGAGAGGACTACGAGCAGTACTTC	CASSDGGEDYEQYF
TRBV6-5	TRBD1	NA	TRBJ2-5	14	TGTGCCAGCACTTTAGACAGGGGTCCTAGTTTGGGGCACTTC	CASTLDRGPSLGHF
TRBV28	NA	NA	TRBJ1-1	15	TGTGCCAGCAGTTTCGGTGGAGGGCGGAACACTGAAGCTTTCTTT	CASSFGGGRNTEAFF
TRBV5-1	NA	NA	TRBJ2-3	14	TGCGCCAGCTATACAGGGCCTAGCACAGATACGCAGTATTTT	CASYTGPSTDTQYF
TRBV5-1	NA	few	TRBJ2-7	13	TGCGCCAGCAGCTTGGACAGATCCTACGAGCAGTACTTC	CASSLDRSYEQYF
TRBV18	NA	NA	TRBJ2-3	16	TGTGCCAGCTCATTTACTGGGGGCGTCAGCACAGATACGCAGTATTTT	CASSFTGGVSTDTQYF
TRBV7-2	NA	NA	TRBJ1-6	17	TGTGCCAGCAGCTCTCAGCCGGGACAACTATATAATTCACCCCTCCACTTT	CASSSQPGQLYNSPLHF
TRBV7-6	NA	NA	TRBJ1-1	15	TGTGCCAGCAGCTTAGGACAGCCGTTGGGAACTGAAGCTTTCTTT	CASSLGQPLGTEAFF
TRBV5-8	TRBD2	NA	TRBJ2-5	14	TGTGCCAGCAGCTTGGATGGCGGGAGGATCACCCAGTACTTC	CASSLDGGRITQYF
TRBV28	NA	NA	TRBJ1-1	10	TGTGCCAGCGCGGGCACTGAAGCTTTCTTT	CASAGTEAFF
TRBV5-1	TRBD1	NA	TRBJ2-5	15	TGCGCCAGCAGCTTGGTGACAGGGGAACAAGAGACCCAGTACTTC	CASSLVTGEQETQYF
TRBV4-1	TRBD2	NA	TRBJ2-1	15	TGCGCCAGCAGCCAAGTAAGCGGGAGAAGCAAGGAGCAGTTCTTC	CASSQVSGRSKEQFF
TRBV5-1	NA	NA	TRBJ2-2	15	TGCGCCAGCAGCTCCCGGGGTACTAACACCGGGGAGCTGTTTTTT	CASSSRGTNTGELFF
TRBV5-1	TRBD1	NA	TRBJ1-1	14	TGCGCCAGCACGTGGGGGACAGGGAACACTGAAGCTTTCTTT	CASTWGTGNTEAFF
TRBV18	NA	NA	TRBJ1-6	16	TGTGCCAGCTCACCTTTGGCGGCGGGTAATAATTCACCCCTCCACTTT	CASSPLAAGNNSPLHF
TRBV5-1	NA	NA	TRBJ2-7	12	TGCGCCAGCAGCTTGAGTTACGGGGAGCAGTACTTC	CASSLSYGEQYF
TRBV27	NA	NA	TRBJ2-7	16	TGTGCCAGCAGTCCCACCCCCAGGGGTTATTCGGAGTTTCTCGACTTC	CASSPTPRGYSEFLDF
TRBV7-9	NA	NA	TRBJ1-2	16	TGTGCCAGCAGCCTAAAAGGGGTGGGGCAACGGGATGGCTACACCTTC	CASSLKGVGQRDGYTF
TRBV6-1	NA	NA	TRBJ1-5	13	TGTGCCAGCAGTGAAGCGTCTTATCAGCCCCAGCATTTT	CASSEASYQPQHF
TRBV5-6	NA	NA	TRBJ2-1	11	TGTGCCAGCAGCGCCAGTACTGAGCAGTTCTTC	CASSASTEQFF
TRBV28	TRBD1	NA	TRBJ2-3	14	TGTGCCAGCAACAGACAGGGGGCGAGGAATACGCAGTATTTT	CASNRQGARNTQYF